This T cell receptor (beta chain) emerged from a study of blood T cell repertoires in COVID-19. Background on the study: Specimens from acute and convalescent COVID-19 originated in the United States, Italy and Spain. T cells, B-cell-depleted T cells, or PBMCs provided the cDNA or gDNA that served as material.

How the authors handled the data: Reference gene primer amplification gave nucleated cell count estimates. Sequencing used immunoSEQ multiplex PCR; TCRdb keeps in-frame clones, though not all of them. D and trimming come from the DNA, and the V and J calls and clone size come from that table. The repertoire holds about 200,000 clones, with 70% to 90% as singletons. V shed 0 bases and J shed 5 bases, with 7 bases lying between them. From germline, CDR1 is SQVTM and CDR2 ANQGSEA. The CDR3 length is 12 residues. The gene calls are TRBV29-1 and TRBJ2-5; D unresolved. This sequence was found in a man aged 50 to 60 with acute or convalescent COVID-19. The sequenced sample consisted of peripheral blood. CDR3 nucleotides: TGCAGCGTTGAAGACAACCGGGAGACCCAGTACTTC. Protein product: CSVEDNRETQYF.